These 4 T cell receptor beta chains were all obtained from the same sample, sequenced in a study of cytotoxic CD8 clonotypes in ibrutinib-treated CLL. TCRdb keeps only in-frame clones here, not all; method: immunoSEQ multiplex PCR. The table records around 60,000 clones, over 60% of them present only once. Sequencing used PBMCs, obtained after 12 months of ibrutinib treatment. The receptors here all came from a human donor with chronic lymphocytic leukemia.

The rearrangement uses TRBV5-1 and TRBJ1-5, with a tentative D call TRBD1 (5 bases). Germline loops: CDR1 SGHRS, CDR2 YFSETQ. The length of the CDR3 is 14 residues. The ends were cut back, 2 bases at V and 6 bases at J, with 12 bases in the middle. DNA of the CDR3: TGCGCCAGCAGCTTTGGGGGGGTAGGTCAGCCCCAGCATTTT. Amino acids: CASSFGGVGQPQHF. The full variable domain, rest sourced from reference TRBV5-1 and TRBJ1-5, is KAGVTQTPRYLIKTRGQQVTLSCSPISGHRSVSWYQQTPGQGLQFLFEYFSETQRNKGNFPGRFSGRQFSNSRSEMNVSTLELGDSALYLCASSFGGVGQPQHFGDGTRLSIL.

The chain is built from TRBV4-2 and TRBJ1-2; D gene ambiguous. The V end was cut by 4 bases, the J end by 4 bases, with 19 bases between. CDR3 length: 16 residues. The V gene's germline CDR1 is LGHNA and CDR2 YNFKEQ. CDR3 amino acids: CASSPNTGSNTYGYTF. As DNA, the CDR3 is TGTGCCAGCAGCCCAAATACCGGGTCAAATACCTATGGCTACACCTTC.

V is TRBV19 and J is TRBJ2-1; D possibly corresponds to TRBD1 (5 bases). The germline V gene encodes CDR1 LNHDA and CDR2 SQIVND (reference sequence). V was pared by 5 bases and J by 0 bases, with 14 bases between. This CDR3 is built from 16 residues. CDR3 coding DNA: TGTGCCAGTAGTGACCGTAGGGGCAACTCCTACAATGAGCAGTTCTTC. Amino acid sequence: CASSDRRGNSYNEQFF.

The chain is built from TRBV30 and TRBJ1-1, with D maybe TRBD1 (5 bases). Trimming removed 3 bases at V and 10 bases at J, with 21 bases between. The CDR3 sequence is 14 residues long. Per germline, CDR1 GTSNPN and CDR2 SVGIG (reference sequence). CDR3 region: CAWSHGQGSGGAFF. CDR3 bases: TGTGCCTGGAGCCATGGGCAGGGTAGTGGTGGAGCTTTCTTT.